This T cell receptor (beta chain) was sequenced during a study of PD-L1 blockade in urothelial cancer. This clone turned up a few times. Germline V lookup: CDR1 SGHTA, CDR2 FQGNSA. Trimming pared 1 base from V and 5 bases from J, leaving 14 bases between. This CDR3 comprises 15 residues. Profiling relied on immunoSEQ multiplex PCR, and the TCRdb table lists in-frame clones only, not all of them. The repertoire holds 75,000 to 95,000 clones, with 85% as singletons. Described time point: pretreatment peripheral blood. Sequences were derived from PBMCs, sampled around atezolizumab (anti-PD-L1) treatment. This receptor was taken from a man aged 40-49 years with urothelial cancer. The chain has TRBV7-2 and TRBJ1-1, with D perhaps matching TRBD1 (5 bases). The CDR3: CASSLVPQGGTEAFF. The CDR3 coding sequence is TGTGCCAGCAGCTTAGTTCCGCAGGGAGGTACTGAAGCTTTCTTT.